The clone carrying this T cell receptor beta chain was seen at least ten times. The CDR3 consists of 12 residues. This specimen comes from a study of blood T cells in healthy people across ages. Primers used in a second PCR of roughly 7 to 12 cycles were a sample-barcoded 5' primer and a J-beta primer mix. Via MiXCR, TCRdb re-called the 5' RACE reads, giving one row per CDR3 protein. Of roughly 790,000 distinct CDR3 sequences listed, roughly 45% are singletons. The sequenced material came from blood. The clonotype comes from an older woman in good health. The V and J genes are TRBV12-3 or TRBV12-4 and TRBJ2-7, with D tentatively TRBD1 (5 bases). TRBJ2-4 matches the DNA end more closely, so the J call is doubtful. This CDR3 is CASSLAQGIQYF. The CDR3 nucleotides read TGTGCCAGCAGTTTAGCGCAGGGCATTCAGTACTTC.